This T cell receptor beta chain was sequenced in a study of T cells in Graves' hyperthyroidism and ophthalmopathy. TCR beta CDR3 regions were amplified from RNA. An initial round of RT-PCR targeting the TCR CDR3 relied on the HTBI primer set. MiXCR, applied by TCRdb to the multiplex PCR reads, yields one record per CDR3 protein. The table has roughly 180,000 distinct CDR3 sequences, approximately 17% seen once. This clonotype was found many times. Germline and junction disagree at one end, which may indicate a read error. The CDR3 has 14 residues. CDR1 is MNHNS and CDR2 is SASEGT in the germline V gene.

The V call is TRBV6-1, the J call TRBJ1-5; D possibly corresponds to TRBD1 (5 bases). The sequence was obtained from a woman between 45 and 60 years old with Graves' hyperthyroidism. Sequenced: blood. CDR3 DNA: TGTGCCAGCAGTTTGTCCCAACCCGGGACGAAAGGTGATTTT. Residues: CASSLSQPGTKGDF.